This T cell receptor beta chain came from a study of T cell changes during pregnancy in multiple sclerosis. Sequenced by immunoSEQ multiplex PCR; TCRdb stores in-frame clones only, minus some. The sample lists 88,000 or so clones; about 91% were seen once. CDR1 SEHNR and CDR2 FQNEAQ come from the germline V gene (reference sequence). V shed 5 bases and J 2 bases; nucleotides not matched to a gene: 3. This CDR3 comprises 14 residues. The receptor comes from a female donor with multiple sclerosis, enrolled in a pregnancy study. Sequenced here: peripheral blood, sampled before pregnancy. The gene calls are TRBV7-9 and TRBJ2-5; 9 positions agree with TRBD2. CDR3 coding DNA: TGTGCCAGCAGCACGACTAGCGGACAAGAGACCCAGTACTTC. Protein product: CASSTTSGQETQYF.